Given below is one TCR beta chain in context. There is no known antigen for this receptor. No base-level quality is on record; no much larger clone is a single base apart. Separate from the approximately 700-subject first cohort, the validation cohort of 95 to 150 subjects was the group to which the donors belonged. This record belongs to a study of cytomegalovirus exposure and HLA in healthy donors (dated by TCRdb to the late 2010s). With regard to the full study: The 666 repertoires of the first cohort and the roughly 120 validation repertoires were produced on the same platform, according to a later analysis. The aim of the study was to test whether cataloging public T cell receptors could identify signatures of past pathogen exposure. Besides the first cohort of roughly 640 subjects, a separate validation cohort made up of 120 different subjects was used. To predict cytomegalovirus infection status, the study combined high-throughput TCR immunosequencing, statistical association of individual TCRs with disease status, and machine learning.

The CDR3 runs 12 residues from the cysteine to the phenylalanine. The entry retains the CDR3 DNA only, 36 bases that are in frame from base 1. Relative to germline, V is 5 bases shorter and J is 8 bases shorter, with 12 bases between their ends. Looking up the germline V gene (reference sequence) yields CDR1 SEHNR and CDR2 FQNEAQ. What the work shows at the level of the full study, not this receptor alone: The authors suggested that the approach could potentially be generalized to other disease states and immunological phenotypes. A later analysis found that TCRs clustered in the first cohort also tended to co-occur in the 110 or so validation repertoires, with 94% of cluster scores above 0. The study gave a list of 150 to 200 TCR beta chains associated with cytomegalovirus. The validation cohort had no HLA typing available for a later analysis, so co-occurrence within that cohort was assessed over all 120 or so repertoires. A few of the identified cytomegalovirus-associated TCR beta chains were confirmed in vitro to be specific for cytomegalovirus antigens. The classifier was reported to diagnose cytomegalovirus status with high specificity and sensitivity in both the original and validation cohorts. While some public TCRs were present in many individuals, most TCR sequences turned up only very rarely across donors.

The library was obtained by the immunoSEQ multiplex PCR assay. The paper's processing steps were these. A statistical classification framework was built to diagnose cytomegalovirus status from the catalog of TCR beta chain sequences. TCRdb limited this immuneACCESS table to in-frame rearrangements with V and J called. A share of clones is missing; checked studies link under half to unresolved V genes, and the rest is unexplained. V and J calls and clone size are copied from that table; D and trimming were computed from the DNA. The table for this sample lists some 140,000 clones; about four fifths of them were counted only once. The ten largest clones add up to approximately 1.5% of the sample.

The TCR sequence derives from a woman aged 25 to 39 in good health and CMV-seronegative. The sequencing sample was made of PBMCs. The V and J segments used are TRBV7-9 and TRBJ1-2; the D gene cannot be named for sure. At the DNA level, the sequence is TGTGCCAGCAGCCCCGCCCAGGTCGGCTACACCTTC. It is translated as CASSPAQVGYTF.